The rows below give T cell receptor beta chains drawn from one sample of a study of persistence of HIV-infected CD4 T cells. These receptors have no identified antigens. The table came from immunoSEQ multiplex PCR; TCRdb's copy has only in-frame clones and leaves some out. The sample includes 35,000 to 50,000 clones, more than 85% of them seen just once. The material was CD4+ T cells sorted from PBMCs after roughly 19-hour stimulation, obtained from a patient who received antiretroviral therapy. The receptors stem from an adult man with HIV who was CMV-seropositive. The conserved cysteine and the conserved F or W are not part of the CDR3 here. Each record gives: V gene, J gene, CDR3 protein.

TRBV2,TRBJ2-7,ASRAPGQGLYEQY
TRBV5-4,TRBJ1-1,ASSFAGTPGTPEAF
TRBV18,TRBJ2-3,ASSPLASTDTQY
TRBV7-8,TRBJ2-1,ASSPLTQYEQF
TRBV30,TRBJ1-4,AWSVGSINEKLF
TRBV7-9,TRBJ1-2,ASSQRGLSAVFNYGYT
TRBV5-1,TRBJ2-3,ASSTIAGADTQY
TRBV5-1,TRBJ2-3,ASSVQLAAGDTQY
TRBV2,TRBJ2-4,ASLPSPGAKNIQY
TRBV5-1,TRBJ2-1,ASSLVTPGQGTNEQF
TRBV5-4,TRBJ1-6,ASSLGQGGSYNSPLH
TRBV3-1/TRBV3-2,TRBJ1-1,ASSLNRNTEAF
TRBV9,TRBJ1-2,ASSVVQSYGYT
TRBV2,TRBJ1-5,ASSAGTGNQPQH
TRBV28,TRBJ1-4,ASSLQGLREKLF
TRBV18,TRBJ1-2,ASSPDKNYGYT
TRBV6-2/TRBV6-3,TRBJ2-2,ASSYRGPTGELF
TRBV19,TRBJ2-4,ASRPSVTGVIQY
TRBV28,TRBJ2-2,ASSFETGELF
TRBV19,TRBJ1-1,ASSIEGSMATEAF
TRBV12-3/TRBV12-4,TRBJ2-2,ASRTGELF
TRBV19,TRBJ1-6,ASSYTGDSPLH